A selection of T cell receptor beta chains follows, all from one sample in a study of blood T cell repertoires in COVID-19. Repertoires were generated with immunoSEQ multiplex PCR, while TCRdb's copy carries only in-frame clones and drops some. The sample lists 190,000 or so clones; roughly 77% were seen once. Input material: PBMCs or T cells enriched from blood (not recorded which). The source of these receptors is a man aged 35 to 55 who had recovered from COVID-19. CDR3s include the opening cysteine and the closing phenylalanine or tryptophan. A D gene is named only where the DNA matches it firmly. Clone size is given for some rows only: seen once, a few or many times, or a class if the clone is expanded.

v_call	clone_size	d_call	j_call	cdr3_length	cdr3_aa	cdr3_nt
TRBV5-1	NA	TRBD1	TRBJ1-2	15	CASSPWDRSKYSYTF	TGCGCCAGCAGCCCCTGGGACAGGTCGAAATATAGCTACACCTTC
TRBV5-1	once	TRBD1	TRBJ1-4	17	CASSRGVQGALGEKLFF	TGCGCCAGCAGCCGTGGGGTACAGGGGGCGTTAGGAGAAAAACTGTTTTTT
TRBV27	many	NA	TRBJ1-6	14	CASSLGGANSPLHF	TGTGCCAGCAGTTTAGGGGGGGCAAATTCACCCCTCCACTTT
TRBV2	NA	NA	TRBJ1-2	13	CASSDSGAYGYTF	TGTGCCAGCAGTGACAGCGGGGCATATGGCTACACCTTC
TRBV5-1	NA	NA	TRBJ2-1	14	CASSLDPGLNEQFF	TGCGCCAGCAGCTTGGATCCAGGGCTCAATGAGCAGTTCTTC
TRBV5-6	NA	TRBD1	TRBJ1-1	15	CASSSGTGVVTEAFF	TGTGCCAGCAGCTCTGGGACAGGGGTTGTCACTGAAGCTTTCTTT
TRBV9	NA	TRBD2	TRBJ2-1	16	CASSVAGRGSYNEQFF	TGTGCCAGCAGCGTAGCTGGGCGGGGGTCTTACAATGAGCAGTTCTTC
TRBV7-8	few	NA	TRBJ2-1	16	CASSLGGGGGYNEQFF	TGTGCCAGCAGCTTAGGAGGTGGCGGAGGGTACAATGAGCAGTTCTTC
TRBV5-4	NA	TRBD1	TRBJ1-4	16	CASSPGQAATNEKLFF	TGTGCCAGCAGCCCCGGACAGGCGGCAACTAATGAAAAACTGTTTTTT
TRBV12-3/TRBV12-4	NA	NA	TRBJ1-5	13	CASRRSGNAPQHF	TGTGCCAGCAGACGGAGCGGCAACGCGCCCCAGCATTTT
TRBV5-5	once	NA	TRBJ1-3	14	CASSLGGAGNTIYF	TGTGCCAGCAGCTTGGGGGGCGCTGGAAACACCATATATTTT
TRBV24-1	once	TRBD2	TRBJ2-2	15	CATSSPGTSGGELFF	TGTGCCACCAGTTCCCCCGGGACTAGTGGCGGGGAGCTGTTTTTT
TRBV19	NA	NA	TRBJ1-5	13	CASSIDQRSSQHF	TGTGCCAGTAGTATAGATCAACGGTCATCACAGCATTTT
TRBV7-9	NA	NA	TRBJ1-2	14	CASGNPDKVSGYTF	TGTGCCAGCGGAAATCCGGACAAGGTATCCGGCTACACCTTC
TRBV7-3	once	NA	TRBJ2-1	13	CASSATGLNEQFF	TGTGCCAGCAGCGCCACTGGACTGAATGAGCAGTTCTTC
TRBV6-5	NA	NA	TRBJ1-2	12	CASSRQFGGYTF	TGTGCCAGCAGTAGACAGTTTGGCGGCTACACCTTC
TRBV5-4	once	NA	TRBJ2-5	16	CASSLTGSTGVETQYF	TGTGCCAGCAGCTTAACCGGGAGCACGGGTGTAGAGACCCAGTACTTC
TRBV7-2	NA	NA	TRBJ2-2	13	CASSLTRSGELFF	TGTGCCAGCAGCTTAACTAGATCCGGGGAGCTGTTTTTT
TRBV7-9	NA	TRBD2	TRBJ2-1	13	CASCTSGSHEQFF	TGTGCCAGCTGTACTAGCGGGAGTCATGAGCAGTTCTTC
TRBV7-2	NA	TRBD1	TRBJ2-7	16	CASSRPRTGRSYEQYF	TGTGCCAGCAGCCGCCCCAGGACAGGGAGGTCCTACGAGCAGTACTTC
TRBV29-1	NA	NA	TRBJ1-1	11	CSVAGVPEAFF	TGCAGCGTTGCGGGGGTCCCTGAAGCTTTCTTT
TRBV2	NA	TRBD1	TRBJ1-1	14	CASSLGQGNTEAFF	TGTGCCAGCAGTCTCGGACAGGGGAACACTGAAGCTTTCTTT
TRBV7-3	NA	TRBD2	TRBJ2-1	16	CASSPIAGGGYNEQFF	TGTGCCAGCAGCCCCATAGCGGGAGGAGGTTACAATGAGCAGTTCTTC
TRBV3-1/TRBV3-2	NA	TRBD1	TRBJ1-1	17	CASSRDRGRALNTEAFF	TGTGCCAGCAGCCGTGACAGGGGGCGAGCCCTGAACACTGAAGCTTTCTTT
TRBV4-1	NA	TRBD1	TRBJ2-4	13	CASSQGTVDIQYF	TGCGCCAGCAGCCAGGGGACAGTGGATATTCAGTACTTC
TRBV18	NA	TRBD2	TRBJ2-7	19	CASSPRLTSGRSGSYEQYF	TGTGCCAGCTCACCACGGCTAACTAGCGGACGCAGCGGGTCCTACGAGCAGTACTTC
TRBV6-5	few	NA	TRBJ1-5	16	CASSYSGARGSQPQHF	TGTGCCAGCAGTTACTCAGGGGCCCGGGGGAGTCAGCCCCAGCATTTT